These 9 T cell receptor beta chains were all obtained from the same sample, sequenced in a study of response to subunit inactivated influenza vaccine. TCRdb ran MiXCR on the RT-PCR reads and lists one entry per CDR3 protein. The sample lists 500,000 to 550,000 distinct CDR3 sequences, 7.6% occurring once. Sequenced here: PBMCs from blood, sampled around 2 years after vaccination. The receptors originated from a man between 50 and 75 years old who received an inactivated influenza vaccine.

This clonotype came up a few times. This sequence joins TRBV20-1 and TRBJ2-3, with D hard to call. Germline-derived CDR1 and CDR2 are DFQATT and SNEGSKA (reference sequence). This CDR3 contains 12 residues. V was shortened by 4 bases and J by 3 bases, with 8 bases between the two germline ends. The CDR3 DNA reads TGCAGTGCTACCAGTTATACAGATACGCAGTATTTT. It yields the protein CSATSYTDTQYF.

This clonotype has ten or more counts. The chain couples TRBV11-2 to TRBJ2-5; possible D gene TRBD2, 6 bases. Germline assignment: CDR1 SGHAT and CDR2 FQNNGV. CDR3 length: 14 residues. Trimming left V 5 bases short and J 4 bases short, with 14 bases between. The CDR3 sequence: CASSHSAGGETQYF. In DNA, the CDR3 is TGTGCCAGCAGCCATTCGGCCGGGGGAGAGACCCAGTACTTC.

The rearrangement links TRBV4-1 to TRBJ2-7, with D tentatively TRBD1 or TRBD2 (5 bases each). Germline CDR1 is MGHRA and CDR2 is YSYEKL. V lost 1 base and J 4 bases, leaving 14 bases between the germline ends. There are 15 residues in the CDR3. The CDR3 DNA reads as TGCGCCAGCAGCCAAGGCCCGGGACGGGGATACGAGCAGTACTTC. Translation: CASSQGPGRGYEQYF.

The chain couples TRBV5-6 to TRBJ2-7; D tentatively reads TRBD1 or TRBD2 (6 bases each). This CDR3 contains 11 residues. Trimming stripped 4 bases from V and 5 bases from J, with 7 bases between. CDR1 is SGHDT and CDR2 is YYEEEE in the germline V gene. CDR3 sequence (DNA): TGTGCCAGCAGCGGGGGGCACGAGCAGTACTTC. It codes for CASSGGHEQYF.

This clonotype has at least ten counts. This chain connects TRBV19 to TRBJ2-2; D is unclear. The CDR3 sequence is 12 residues long. The germline gives CDR1 LNHDA, CDR2 SQIVND (reference sequence). V lost 5 bases and J lost 13, with 14 bases in between. CDR3 residues: CASSLGPSALFF. In nucleotides, the CDR3 is TGTGCCAGTAGTTTGGGCCCCTCGGCGCTGTTTTTT.

This sequence joins TRBV6-1 and TRBJ2-5, with a tentative D call TRBD2 (6 bases). V was pared by 2 bases and J by 6 bases, with 10 bases between. The CDR3 covers 13 residues. Germline loops: CDR1 MNHNS, CDR2 SASEGT. The CDR3 nucleotides are TGTGCCAGCAGTGAACGGCGGGGTAAGACCCAGTACTTC. Translation: CASSERRGKTQYF.

This sequence joins TRBV28 and TRBJ1-3; D perhaps matches TRBD1 (5 bases). The CDR3 has 15 amino acids. Deletions cut 5 bases from V and 0 bases from J, with 11 bases between. Germline values: CDR1 MDHEN, CDR2 SYDVKM. As DNA, the CDR3 is TGTGCCAGCAGTGATCCGGGGACCTCTGGAAACACCATATATTTT. This encodes CASSDPGTSGNTIYF.

This clonotype was counted a few times. CDR3 loop: CASSLRRKAGPSYEQYF. As DNA, the CDR3 is TGTGCCAGCAGTTTACGCCGAAAGGCGGGGCCATCCTACGAGCAGTACTTC. This chain connects TRBV27 to TRBJ2-7, with D perhaps TRBD2 (6 bases). CDR1 and CDR2 (germline): MNHEY, SMNVEV (reference sequence). Trimming took 2 bases from V and 1 from J, leaving 18 bases between them. The CDR3 totals 17 residues.

This clonotype appeared many times. The chain is built from TRBV7-2 and TRBJ2-3, with 11 nucleotides matching TRBD2. CDR3 size: 16 residues. Germline V CDR1 and CDR2: SGHTA, FQGNSA. J was trimmed by 0 bases and V by 5 bases; bases with no gene match: 4. The CDR3 region has the DNA TGTGCCAGCAGCCCCATAGCGGGGGGGAGCACAGATACGCAGTATTTT. This sequence encodes CASSPIAGGSTDTQYF.